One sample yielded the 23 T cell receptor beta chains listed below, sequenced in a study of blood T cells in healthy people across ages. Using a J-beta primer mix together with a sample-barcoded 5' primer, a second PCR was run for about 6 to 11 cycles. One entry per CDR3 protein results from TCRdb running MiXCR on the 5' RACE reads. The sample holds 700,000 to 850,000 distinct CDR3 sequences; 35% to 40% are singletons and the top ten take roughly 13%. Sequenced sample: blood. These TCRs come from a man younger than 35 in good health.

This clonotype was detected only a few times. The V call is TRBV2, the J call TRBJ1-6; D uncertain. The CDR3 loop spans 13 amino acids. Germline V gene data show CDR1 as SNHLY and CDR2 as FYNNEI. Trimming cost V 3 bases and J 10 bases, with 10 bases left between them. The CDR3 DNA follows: TGTGCCAGCAGTGATGGTTTAGGCTCACCCCTCCACTTT. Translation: CASSDGLGSPLHF.

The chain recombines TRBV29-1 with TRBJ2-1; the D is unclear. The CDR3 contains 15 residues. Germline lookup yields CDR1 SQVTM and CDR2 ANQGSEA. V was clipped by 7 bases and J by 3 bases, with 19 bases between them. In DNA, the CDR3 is TGCAGCGGTTCCCAGGCCCGAAGGAACTACAATGAGCAGTTCTTC. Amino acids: CSGSQARRNYNEQFF.

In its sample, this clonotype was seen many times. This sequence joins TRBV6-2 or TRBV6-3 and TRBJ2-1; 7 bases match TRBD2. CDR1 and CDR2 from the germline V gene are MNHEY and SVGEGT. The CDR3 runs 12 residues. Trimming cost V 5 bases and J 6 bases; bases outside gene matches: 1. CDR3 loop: CASSRLANEQFF. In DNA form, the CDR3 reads TGTGCCAGCAGTCGACTAGCCAATGAGCAGTTCTTC.

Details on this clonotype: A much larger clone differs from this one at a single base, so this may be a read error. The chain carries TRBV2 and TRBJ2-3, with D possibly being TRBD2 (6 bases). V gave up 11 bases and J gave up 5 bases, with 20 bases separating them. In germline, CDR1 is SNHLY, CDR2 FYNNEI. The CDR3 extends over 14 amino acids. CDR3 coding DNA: TGTGCCGGCGACAGACCGGGAGCCGGAGATACGCAGTATTTT. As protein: CAGDRPGAGDTQYF.

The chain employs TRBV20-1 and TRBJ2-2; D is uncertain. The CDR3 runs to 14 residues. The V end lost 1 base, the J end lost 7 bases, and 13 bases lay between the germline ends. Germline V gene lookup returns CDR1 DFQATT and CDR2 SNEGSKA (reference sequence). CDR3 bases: TGCAGTGCTAGAGCCCCCCACGCCGTCGGGGAGCTGTTTTTT. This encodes CSARAPHAVGELFF.

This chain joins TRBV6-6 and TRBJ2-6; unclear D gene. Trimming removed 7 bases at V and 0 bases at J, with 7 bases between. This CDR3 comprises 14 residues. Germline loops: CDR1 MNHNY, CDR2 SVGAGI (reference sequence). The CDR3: CASIKDSGANVLTF. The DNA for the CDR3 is TGTGCCAGCATAAAGGACTCTGGGGCCAACGTCCTGACTTTC.

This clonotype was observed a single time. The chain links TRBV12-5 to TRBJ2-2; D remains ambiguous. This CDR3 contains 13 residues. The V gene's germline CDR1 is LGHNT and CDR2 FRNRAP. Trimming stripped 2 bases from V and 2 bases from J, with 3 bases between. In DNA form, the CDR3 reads TGTGCTAGTGGTTTGTCAAACACCGGGGAGCTGTTTTTT. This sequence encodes CASGLSNTGELFF.

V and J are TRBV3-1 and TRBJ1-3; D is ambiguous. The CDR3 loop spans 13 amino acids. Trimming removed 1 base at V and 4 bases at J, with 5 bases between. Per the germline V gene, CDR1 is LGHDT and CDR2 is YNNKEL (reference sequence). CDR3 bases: TGTGCCAGCAGCCAAGTCCAAGGAAACACCATATATTTT. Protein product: CASSQVQGNTIYF.

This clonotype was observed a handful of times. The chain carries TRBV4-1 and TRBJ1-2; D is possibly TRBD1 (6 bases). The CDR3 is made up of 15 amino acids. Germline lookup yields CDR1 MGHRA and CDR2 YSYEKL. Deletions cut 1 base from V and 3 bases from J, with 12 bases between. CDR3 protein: CASSQGRTEYYGYTF. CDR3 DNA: TGCGCCAGCAGCCAAGGGAGGACAGAATACTATGGCTACACCTTC.

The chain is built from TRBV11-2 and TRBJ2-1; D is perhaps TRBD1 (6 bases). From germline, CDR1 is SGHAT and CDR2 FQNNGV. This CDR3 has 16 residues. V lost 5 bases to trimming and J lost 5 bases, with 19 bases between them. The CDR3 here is CASSPRGQTANNEQFF. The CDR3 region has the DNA TGTGCCAGCAGCCCACGTGGACAGACGGCCAACAATGAGCAGTTCTTC.

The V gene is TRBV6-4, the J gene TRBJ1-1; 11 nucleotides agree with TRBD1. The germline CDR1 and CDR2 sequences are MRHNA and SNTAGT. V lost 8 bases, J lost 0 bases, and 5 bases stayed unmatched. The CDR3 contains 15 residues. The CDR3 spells CASPKDRGLNTEAFF. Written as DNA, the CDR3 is TGTGCCAGCCCGAAGGACAGGGGGCTGAACACTGAAGCTTTCTTT.

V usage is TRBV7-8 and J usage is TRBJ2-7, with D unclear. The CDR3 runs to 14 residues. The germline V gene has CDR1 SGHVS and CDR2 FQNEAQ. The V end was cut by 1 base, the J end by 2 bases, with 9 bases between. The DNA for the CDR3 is TGTGCCAGCAGCTTAGGGCCGCTCACCTACGAGCAGTACTTC. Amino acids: CASSLGPLTYEQYF.

The CDR3 protein is CASRPPGLAGDHSYNEQFF. In nucleotides, the CDR3 is TGTGCCAGCAGGCCTCCGGGACTAGCGGGGGACCACTCCTACAATGAGCAGTTCTTC. The chain carries TRBV6-2 or TRBV6-3 and TRBJ2-1; the match to TRBD2 covers 14 bases. This CDR3 region has 19 residues. V trimming: 6 bases; J trimming: 0 bases; junction bases outside the gene matches: 10. The germline V gene has CDR1 MNHEY and CDR2 SVGEGT.

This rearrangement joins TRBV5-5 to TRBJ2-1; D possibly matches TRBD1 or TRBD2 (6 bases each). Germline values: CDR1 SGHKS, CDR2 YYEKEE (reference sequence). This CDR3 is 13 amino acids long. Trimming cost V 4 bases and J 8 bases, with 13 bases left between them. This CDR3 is CASSVIGGHEQFF. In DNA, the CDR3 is TGTGCCAGCAGCGTGATCGGGGGCCATGAGCAGTTCTTC.

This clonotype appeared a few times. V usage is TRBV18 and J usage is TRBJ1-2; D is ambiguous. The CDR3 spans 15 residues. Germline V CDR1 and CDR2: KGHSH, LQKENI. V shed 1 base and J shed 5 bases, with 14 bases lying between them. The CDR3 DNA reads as TGTGCCAGCTCACCACTAGGAATCCAGCCGTATGGCTACACCTTC. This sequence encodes CASSPLGIQPYGYTF. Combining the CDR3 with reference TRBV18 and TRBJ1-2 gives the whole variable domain NAGVMQNPRHLVRRRGQEARLRCSPMKGHSHVYWYRQLPEEGLKFMVYLQKENIIDESGMPKERFSAEFPKEGPSILRIQQVVRGDSAAYFCASSPLGIQPYGYTFGSGTRLTVV.

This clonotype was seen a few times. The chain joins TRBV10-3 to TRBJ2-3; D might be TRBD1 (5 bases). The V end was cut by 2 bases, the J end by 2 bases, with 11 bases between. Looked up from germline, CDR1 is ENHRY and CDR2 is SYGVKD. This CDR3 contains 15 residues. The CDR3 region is CAISEPRTTTDTQYF. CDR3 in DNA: TGTGCCATCAGTGAGCCCCGGACAACCACAGATACGCAGTATTTT.

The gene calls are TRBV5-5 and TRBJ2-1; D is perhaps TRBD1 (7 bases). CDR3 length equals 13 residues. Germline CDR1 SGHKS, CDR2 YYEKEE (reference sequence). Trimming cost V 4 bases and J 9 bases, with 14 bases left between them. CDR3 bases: TGTGCCAGCAGCGTGGAGGGGGCTTCTGAGCAGTTCTTC. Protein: CASSVEGASEQFF.

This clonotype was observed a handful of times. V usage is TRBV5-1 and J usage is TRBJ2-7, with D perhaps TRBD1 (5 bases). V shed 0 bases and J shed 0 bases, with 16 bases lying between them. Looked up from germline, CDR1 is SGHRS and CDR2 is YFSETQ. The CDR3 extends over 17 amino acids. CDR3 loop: CASSLGSGPFSSYEQYF. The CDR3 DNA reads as TGCGCCAGCAGCTTGGGTTCAGGGCCCTTCAGCTCCTACGAGCAGTACTTC.

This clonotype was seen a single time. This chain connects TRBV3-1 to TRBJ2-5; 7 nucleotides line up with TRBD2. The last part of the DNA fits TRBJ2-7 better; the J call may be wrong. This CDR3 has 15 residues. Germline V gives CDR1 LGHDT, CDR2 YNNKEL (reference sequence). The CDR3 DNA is TGTGCCAGCAGCCCGGTGGGAGGGAGAACTTACGAGCAGTACTTC. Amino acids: CASSPVGGRTYEQYF.

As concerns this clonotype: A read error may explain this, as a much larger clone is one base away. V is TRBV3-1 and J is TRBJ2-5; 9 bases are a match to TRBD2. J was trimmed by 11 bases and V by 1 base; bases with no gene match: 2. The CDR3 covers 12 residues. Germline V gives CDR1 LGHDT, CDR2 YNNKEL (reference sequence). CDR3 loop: CASSQGLAGQYF. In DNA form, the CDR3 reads TGTGCCAGCAGCCAAGGGCTAGCGGGGCAGTACTTC.

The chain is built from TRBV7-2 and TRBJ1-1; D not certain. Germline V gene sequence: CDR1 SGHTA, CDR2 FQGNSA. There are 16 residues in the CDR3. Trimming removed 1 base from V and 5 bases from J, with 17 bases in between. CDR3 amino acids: CASSLGVWGEGTEAFF. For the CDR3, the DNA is TGTGCCAGCAGCTTAGGGGTTTGGGGAGAGGGAACTGAAGCTTTCTTT.

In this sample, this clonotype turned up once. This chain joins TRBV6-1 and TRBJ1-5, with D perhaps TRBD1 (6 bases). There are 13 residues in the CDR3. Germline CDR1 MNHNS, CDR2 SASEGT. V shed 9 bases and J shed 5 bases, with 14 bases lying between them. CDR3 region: CASRTATYQPQHF. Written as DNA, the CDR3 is TGTGCCAGTCGGACAGCCACGTATCAGCCCCAGCATTTT.

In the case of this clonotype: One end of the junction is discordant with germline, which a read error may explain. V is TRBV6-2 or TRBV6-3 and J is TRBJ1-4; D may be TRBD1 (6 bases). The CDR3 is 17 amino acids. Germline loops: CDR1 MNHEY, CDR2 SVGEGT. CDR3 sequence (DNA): TGTGCCAGCACTAAAGGGTTGGCCGACGGAGGGGGGGAAAAACTGTCTTTT. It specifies CASTKGLADGGGEKLSF.